The 19 T cell receptor beta chains listed next were all sequenced from one sample in a study of human T cells and chemical hapten exposure. MiXCR, run by TCRdb on the RACE reads, gives a single entry per CDR3 protein. The sample has tens of thousands of distinct CDR3 sequences, approximately 12% seen once. Time point specified: patch test 1, 2 weeks after DPC sensitization. Sample treatment: therapeutic diphenylcyclopropenone sensitization with weekly scalp DPC. Specimen: whole blood, collected in connection with sensitization to the hapten diphenylcyclopropenone (DPC). Every receptor here comes from an older woman with alopecia areata. Some clones in this sample may be carry-over from other donors' samples.

This clonotype appeared a few times. The chain is built from TRBV11-1 and TRBJ1-2; no clear D. V was cut by 5 bases and J by 0 bases, with 16 bases left in between. Germline V lookup: CDR1 SGHAT, CDR2 FQDESV (reference sequence). The CDR3 is 16 residues long. The CDR3 spells CASSPGPGGSNYGYTF. The CDR3 DNA is TGTGCCAGCAGCCCCGGACCCGGCGGGTCTAACTATGGCTACACCTTC.

This clonotype came up many times. The gene calls are TRBV5-1 and TRBJ1-1, with 7 nucleotides matching TRBD1. The CDR3 sequence is 16 residues long. Trimming cost V 6 bases and J 8 bases; bases outside gene matches: 19. Germline loops: CDR1 SGHRS, CDR2 YFSETQ. The CDR3 region is CASNGVQGDSQGEAFF. DNA of the CDR3: TGCGCCAGCAACGGGGTTCAGGGGGACAGCCAAGGCGAAGCTTTCTTT.

This clonotype was picked up a small number of times. The chain links TRBV5-6 to TRBJ1-5, with 9 bases fitting TRBD1. This CDR3 contains 15 residues. The ends lost 1 base at V and 6 bases at J; junction bases unmatched: 5. The germline CDR1 and CDR2 sequences are SGHDT and YYEEEE. The CDR3 protein is CASSLRTGAIQPQHF. The DNA for the CDR3 is TGTGCCAGCAGCTTGCGGACAGGGGCTATTCAGCCCCAGCATTTT.

This clonotype has at least ten counts. This chain connects TRBV20-1 to TRBJ2-1; the D is unclear. In germline, CDR1 is DFQATT, CDR2 SNEGSKA (reference sequence). Trimming left V 2 bases short and J 9 bases short, with 11 bases between. CDR3 length: 12 amino acids. The CDR3 loop is CSARLGYREQFF. The CDR3 nucleotides read TGCAGTGCTAGATTGGGGTACCGTGAGCAGTTCTTC.

This clonotype was seen only a few times. The V and J genes are TRBV6-2 or TRBV6-3 and TRBJ2-7; 9 bases match TRBD1. CDR1 MNHEY and CDR2 SVGEGT come from the germline V gene. CDR3 length: 14 residues. J was trimmed by 1 base and V by 4 bases; bases with no gene match: 2. CDR3 protein: CASSLQGASYEQYF. The CDR3 DNA is TGTGCCAGCAGTTTACAGGGGGCTTCCTACGAGCAGTACTTC.

This clonotype was seen many times. The chain employs TRBV6-2 or TRBV6-3 and TRBJ1-6, with 10 bases aligning to TRBD1. V lost 6 bases to trimming and J lost 6 bases; unmatched junction nucleotides: 8. CDR3 size: 16 residues. Germline V gene data show CDR1 as MNHEY and CDR2 as SVGEGT. This chain's CDR3 is CASSKTRTGGNSPLHF. The CDR3 DNA follows: TGTGCCAGCAGCAAAACTCGGACAGGGGGTAATTCACCCCTCCACTTT.

This clonotype appeared a few times. The chain links TRBV7-6 to TRBJ1-4, with TRBD1 as a possible D gene (6 bases). The CDR3 sequence is 18 residues long. Trimming took off 1 base at V and 10 bases at J, with 25 bases between the two ends. Germline CDR1 SGHVS, CDR2 FNYEAQ. The CDR3 reads CASSLGPRTIPGGGKLFF. The CDR3 bases are TGTGCCAGCAGCTTAGGACCTCGTACAATCCCAGGAGGGGGAAAACTGTTTTTT.

In this sample, this clonotype turned up many times. This chain links TRBV11-2 with TRBJ2-5, with D uncertain. Germline V gene sequence: CDR1 SGHAT, CDR2 FQNNGV. The CDR3 spans 14 residues. V was cut by 5 bases and J by 4 bases, with 14 bases left in between. DNA for the CDR3: TGTGCCAGCAGCCGATATTCTGGCGCAGAGACCCAGTACTTC. Its protein product is CASSRYSGAETQYF.

The table lists this clonotype with a few counts. The gene calls are TRBV12-3 or TRBV12-4 and TRBJ2-3, with 7 bases lining up with TRBD1. V shed 3 bases and J 10 bases; nucleotides not matched to a gene: 4. The CDR3 length is 12 residues. Written as DNA, the CDR3 is TGTGCCAGCAGTTTGTCGGGGACAGCGCAGTATTTT. Translated, it gives CASSLSGTAQYF.

This clonotype has just a few counts. This chain joins TRBV12-3 or TRBV12-4 and TRBJ2-7; D unclear. V lost 7 bases to trimming and J lost 3 bases, with 13 bases between them. This CDR3 is built from 13 residues. This chain's CDR3 is CASTGVTLYEQYF. DNA for the CDR3: TGTGCCAGCACTGGTGTCACACTCTACGAGCAGTACTTC.

The table lists this clonotype with a count of one. The V gene is TRBV20-1, the J gene TRBJ2-1; 10 bases are a match to TRBD2. The length of the CDR3 is 15 residues. The V gene's germline CDR1 is DFQATT and CDR2 SNEGSKA (reference sequence). V lost 2 bases and J lost 5; bases outside the gene matches: 6. The CDR3 coding sequence is TGCAGTGCTAGAACCGGGACTAGCGTTAACAATGAGCAGTTCTTC. Its translation is CSARTGTSVNNEQFF.

The sample holds many counts of this clonotype. The chain has TRBV7-3 and TRBJ1-5; 7 bases are a match to TRBD1. The germline CDR1 and CDR2 sequences are SGHTA and FQGTGA. This CDR3 spans 18 amino acids. The V gene end was trimmed by 5 bases and the J gene end by 0 bases; junction bases not matched to a gene: 13. CDR3: CASSQPGQQRVSNQPQHF. In DNA form, the CDR3 reads TGTGCCAGCAGCCAGCCGGGACAGCAAAGGGTTAGCAATCAGCCCCAGCATTTT. Full variable domain (rest looked up from reference TRBV7-3 and TRBJ1-5): GAGVSQTPSNKVTEKGKYVELRCDPISGHTALYWYRQSLGQGPEFLIYFQGTGAADDSGLPNDRFFAVRPEGSVSTLKIQRTERGDSAVYLCASSQPGQQRVSNQPQHFGDGTRLSIL.

The chain is built from TRBV11-2 and TRBJ2-3, with 9 bases matching TRBD2. The trim removed 6 bases at V and 2 bases at J, leaving 6 bases unmatched. The CDR3 runs 15 residues. Looked up from germline, CDR1 is SGHAT and CDR2 is FQNNGV. The CDR3 region has the DNA TGTGCCAGCAGTGTAGCGGGGGAGTCCACAGATACGCAGTATTTT. Translation: CASSVAGESTDTQYF. Using reference TRBV11-2 and TRBJ2-3 for the parts outside the CDR3, the full variable domain is EAGVAQSPRYKIIEKRQSVAFWCNPISGHATLYWYQQILGQGPKLLIQFQNNGVVDDSQLPKDRFSAERLKGVDSTLKIQPAKLEDSAVYLCASSVAGESTDTQYFGPGTRLTVL.

The chain joins TRBV29-1 to TRBJ1-2; maybe TRBD1 (5 bases). Germline CDR1 SQVTM, CDR2 ANQGSEA. V was clipped by 4 bases and J by 4 bases, with 16 bases between them. The CDR3 is 14 residues long. This CDR3 reads CSVAIDSSTYGYTF. In nucleotides, the CDR3 is TGCAGCGTTGCTATAGACAGCTCGACCTATGGCTACACCTTC.

This clonotype has more than one count but fewer than ten. This sequence joins TRBV5-1 and TRBJ1-2; possible D gene TRBD1, 6 bases. The CDR3 is made up of 13 amino acids. Per the germline V gene, CDR1 is SGHRS and CDR2 is YFSETQ. Trimming took 5 bases from V and 2 from J, leaving 10 bases between them. DNA of the CDR3: TGCGCCAGCAGTCATGGACAGAACTATGGCTACACCTTC. The encoded protein is CASSHGQNYGYTF. Looking up the rest from reference TRBV5-1 and TRBJ1-2 gives the full variable domain: KAGVTQTPRYLIKTRGQQVTLSCSPISGHRSVSWYQQTPGQGLQFLFEYFSETQRNKGNFPGRFSGRQFSNSRSEMNVSTLELGDSALYLCASSHGQNYGYTFGSGTRLTVV.

This chain links TRBV11-2 with TRBJ2-5; TRBD1 might be the D (5 bases). With 8 bases removed from V and 1 base from J, the gap between germline ends came to 14 bases. CDR3 length: 14 residues. In germline, CDR1 is SGHAT, CDR2 FQNNGV. This CDR3 reads CASCWGRAQETQYF. CDR3 sequence (DNA): TGTGCCAGCTGCTGGGGCAGGGCCCAAGAGACCCAGTACTTC.

The V gene is TRBV7-3, the J gene TRBJ1-1; D not certain. The V gene's germline CDR1 is SGHTA and CDR2 FQGTGA. The CDR3 covers 14 residues. The V gene lost 1 base and the J gene lost 0 bases, with 6 bases spanning the gap. CDR3 protein: CASSLNGLNTEAFF. The CDR3 coding sequence is TGTGCCAGCAGCTTAAATGGTCTGAACACTGAAGCTTTCTTT.

This clonotype has only a few counts. This chain links TRBV5-6 with TRBJ2-2; D is perhaps TRBD2 (6 bases). The germline V gene encodes CDR1 SGHDT and CDR2 YYEEEE. Trimming removed 2 bases from V and 4 bases from J, with 12 bases in between. The CDR3 loop spans 15 amino acids. The CDR3 sequence: CASSFGRGFTGELFF. In DNA, the CDR3 is TGTGCCAGCAGCTTCGGGAGAGGCTTCACCGGGGAGCTGTTTTTT.

This clonotype was found a few times. The rearrangement joins TRBV10-3 to TRBJ1-6, with TRBD1 matching 8 bases. The germline CDR1 and CDR2 sequences are ENHRY and SYGVKD. This CDR3 has 14 residues. After removal of 10 bases from V and 8 bases from J, the junction contained 10 bases not matched to a gene. DNA for the CDR3: TGTGCCACTACACAGGGGGTTTGGGATTCACCCCTCCACTTT. The encoded protein is CATTQGVWDSPLHF.